The 8 T cell receptor beta chains presented below share a single source sample, sequenced in a study of T cell responses to AZD1222 COVID-19 vaccine. The assay was immunoSEQ multiplex PCR, and TCRdb's table has in-frame clones only and misses some. Of under 150,000 clones in the sample, about 90% were seen once. The sample consisted of peripheral blood, taken 28 days after the second AZD1222 dose. These receptors came from an adult who received the AZD1222 COVID-19 vaccine.

This clone has a single count. The chain joins TRBV11-2 to TRBJ2-7; 10 bases match TRBD2. Germline V lookup: CDR1 SGHAT, CDR2 FQNNGV. The J segment lost 6 bases and the V segment lost 11 bases, leaving 7 bases of the junction unmatched. This CDR3 is built from 12 residues. In nucleotides, the CDR3 is TGTGCCGGCGGGCGACTAGCGGGCGAGCAGTACTTC. Amino acids: CAGGRLAGEQYF.

The genes are TRBV7-2 and TRBJ1-6, with D unclear. The CDR3 consists of 15 residues. Germline V gives CDR1 SGHTA, CDR2 FQGNSA. The germline V and J ends were trimmed by 7 bases and 3 bases, with 13 bases remaining between them. The CDR3 loop is CASTPRSSYNSPLHF. The DNA for the CDR3 is TGTGCCAGCACCCCCCGGTCCAGCTATAATTCACCCCTCCACTTT. The full variable domain, its missing parts supplied by reference TRBV7-2 and TRBJ1-6, is GAGVSQSPSNKVTEKGKDVELRCDPISGHTALYWYRQSLGQGLEFLIYFQGNSAPDKSGLPSDRFSAERTGGSVSTLTIQRTQQEDSAVYLCASTPRSSYNSPLHFGNGTRLTVT.

This chain uses TRBV5-1 with TRBJ1-1; D is ambiguous. CDR3 length: 14 residues. V lost 0 bases to trimming and J lost 1 base, with 7 bases between them. The germline V gene has CDR1 SGHRS and CDR2 YFSETQ. CDR3 nucleotides: TGCGCCAGCAGCTTGGGGCCCGCGAACACTGAAGCTTTCTTT. This sequence encodes CASSLGPANTEAFF.

This rearrangement joins TRBV27 to TRBJ1-1; weak D call: TRBD1 (6 bases). CDR3 size: 15 residues. Trimming took 7 bases from V and 1 from J, leaving 16 bases between them. The germline V gene encodes CDR1 MNHEY and CDR2 SMNVEV (reference sequence). CDR3 DNA sequence: TGTGCCAGCAAACGATTACAGGGATCGAACACTGAAGCTTTCTTT. Encoded protein: CASKRLQGSNTEAFF.

The gene calls are TRBV10-3 and TRBJ1-1, with no clear D. V was shortened by 4 bases and J by 2 bases, with 11 bases between the two germline ends. The CDR3 is made up of 14 amino acids. CDR1 and CDR2 (germline): ENHRY, SYGVKD. Written as DNA, the CDR3 is TGTGCCATCAGTGTAACAGTGACCAACACTGAAGCTTTCTTT. This codes for CAISVTVTNTEAFF.

The J gene is TRBJ1-1, the V gene TRBV6-6, with D perhaps TRBD1 (6 bases). Germline V CDR1 and CDR2: MNHNY, SVGAGI (reference sequence). The V end was cut by 2 bases, the J end by 7 bases, with 14 bases between. The CDR3 totals 14 residues. The CDR3 is CASSYTGSANEAFF. The CDR3, as DNA: TGTGCCAGCAGTTACACAGGGTCTGCCAATGAAGCTTTCTTT.

This clone has only a few counts. The V call is TRBV7-2, the J call TRBJ2-7; D not resolved. V was pared by 5 bases and J by 2 bases, with 7 bases between. Germline values: CDR1 SGHTA, CDR2 FQGNSA. This CDR3 comprises 12 residues. In DNA form, the CDR3 reads TGTGCCAGCAGCGAAACTACCTACGAGCAGTACTTC. It codes for CASSETTYEQYF. The full variable domain, in which reference TRBV7-2 and TRBJ2-7 provide the parts outside the CDR3, is GAGVSQSPSNKVTEKGKDVELRCDPISGHTALYWYRQSLGQGLEFLIYFQGNSAPDKSGLPSDRFSAERTGGSVSTLTIQRTQQEDSAVYLCASSETTYEQYFGPGTRLTVT.

CDR3 coding DNA: TGTGCCAGCAGGCGGACAGGGGCCGGGGACGAGCAGTACGTC. It is translated as CASRRTGAGDEQYV. The chain has TRBV6-5 and TRBJ2-7, with 9 positions matching TRBD1. V shed 6 bases and J 5 bases; nucleotides not matched to a gene: 8. CDR3 length: 14 residues. Per germline, CDR1 MNHEY and CDR2 SVGAGI.